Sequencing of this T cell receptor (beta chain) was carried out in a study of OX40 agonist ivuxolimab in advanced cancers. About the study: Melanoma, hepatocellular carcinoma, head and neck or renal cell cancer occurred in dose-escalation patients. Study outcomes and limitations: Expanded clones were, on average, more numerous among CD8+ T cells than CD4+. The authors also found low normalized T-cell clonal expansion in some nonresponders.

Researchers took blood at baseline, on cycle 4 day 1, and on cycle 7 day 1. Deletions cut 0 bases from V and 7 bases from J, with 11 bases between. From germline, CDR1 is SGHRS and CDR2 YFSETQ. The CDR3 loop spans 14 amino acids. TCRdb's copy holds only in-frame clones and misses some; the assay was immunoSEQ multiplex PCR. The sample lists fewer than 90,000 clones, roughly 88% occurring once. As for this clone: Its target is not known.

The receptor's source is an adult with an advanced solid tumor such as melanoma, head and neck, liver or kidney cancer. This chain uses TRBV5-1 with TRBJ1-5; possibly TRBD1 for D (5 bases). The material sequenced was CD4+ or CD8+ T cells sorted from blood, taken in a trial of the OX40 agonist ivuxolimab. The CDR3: CASSLEGQGQPQHF. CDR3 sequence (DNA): TGCGCCAGCAGCTTGGAGGGGCAGGGACAGCCCCAGCATTTT.